The clone carrying this T cell receptor beta chain came up a few times. Trimming took 7 bases from V and 0 from J, leaving 16 bases between them. Per germline, CDR1 SGHVS and CDR2 FQNEAQ. CDR3 length: 16 amino acids. Per the original methods: Estimated nucleated cell counts came from reference gene primer amplification. Method: immunoSEQ multiplex PCR; TCRdb's copy keeps in-frame clones and lacks some. V, J and clone size derive from that table, while D and trimming were established from the DNA sequence. Altogether 84,000 or so clones are present, approximately 80% being singletons, with the ten largest covering around 15%. The data stem from a study of blood T cell repertoires in COVID-19. Background on the study: The study drew acute and convalescent COVID-19 samples from the United States, Italy and Spain. PBMCs, B-cell-depleted T cells, or T cells provided the cDNA or gDNA that made up the material.

Specimen: peripheral blood. The sequence was collected from a woman older than 75 with acute or convalescent COVID-19. The chain is built from TRBV7-8 and TRBJ1-3, with D possibly matching TRBD1 (6 bases). The CDR3 here is CASTLTGDNSGNTIYF. Written as DNA, the CDR3 is TGTGCCAGCACCCTAACTGGGGACAACTCTGGAAACACCATATATTTT.